Sequencing of this T cell receptor (beta chain) was carried out in a study of blood T cell repertoires in COVID-19. The wider study: In each case, the material was cDNA or gDNA derived from T cells, B-cell-depleted T cells, or PBMCs.

In the authors' workflow: Estimation of nucleated cell counts relied on the amplification of reference gene primers. The protocol was immunoSEQ multiplex PCR, while the TCRdb copy is restricted to in-frame clones and leaves out a portion. That table is the source of V, J and clone size, and D and trimming were worked out from the DNA. Altogether tens of thousands of clones are present, 65% to 85% being singletons, with the ten largest covering 2.5% to 3%. The source of this sequence is a man aged 45-65 years with acute or convalescent COVID-19. What was sequenced was peripheral blood.

The CDR3 sequence is CASSLGQNGELFF. The CDR3 DNA reads TGTGCCAGCAGCCTTGGACAGAACGGGGAGCTGTTTTTT. V is TRBV13 and J is TRBJ2-2, with D possibly TRBD1 on 6 matching bases. The V gene's germline CDR1 is PRHDT and CDR2 FYEKMQ (reference sequence). The CDR3 contains 13 residues. Trimming left V 5 bases short and J 7 bases short, with 11 bases between. Full variable domain (remainder filled in from reference TRBV13 and TRBJ2-2): AAGVIQSPRHLIKEKRETATLKCYPIPRHDTVYWYQQGPGQDPQFLISFYEKMQSDKGSIPDRFSAQQFSDYHSELNMSSLELGDSALYFCASSLGQNGELFFGEGSRLTVL.